The 17 T cell receptor beta chains listed next were all sequenced from one sample in a study of vaccination and CD4 T cells after COVID-19. The treatment denotes: roughly nine-day PBMC culture with coronavirus spike peptide pools or control peptides (ViraFEST assay). Sequencing of DNA taken from cultured CD4+ T cells relied on the Oncomine TCR Beta short-read assay. Via MiXCR, TCRdb re-called the PCR reads, giving one row per CDR3 protein. The table records more than 12,000 distinct CDR3 sequences, more than 65% of them present only once. Which antigens these TCRs recognize remains unknown. The specimen was CD4+ T cells from blood, cultured in vitro, collected after SARS-CoV-2 vaccination. Receptors originate from a human donor who received a COVID-19 vaccine.

The chain uses TRBV6-1 and TRBJ2-2; 13 bases align to TRBD2. In germline, CDR1 is MNHNS, CDR2 SASEGT. V shed 5 bases, J shed 7 bases, and the junction held 7 bases outside the gene matches. The CDR3 length is 16 residues. CDR3 DNA: TGTGCCAGCAGTCCACGACTAGCGGGGGGCCACGGGGAGCTGTTTTTT. Protein sequence: CASSPRLAGGHGELFF.

The chain joins TRBV19 to TRBJ1-2; no definite D call. The CDR3 has 13 amino acids. CDR1 LNHDA and CDR2 SQIVND come from the germline V gene (reference sequence). Trimming removed 3 bases at V and 0 bases at J, with 5 bases between. CDR3 sequence reads: CASSIGANYGYTF. The CDR3 DNA is TGTGCCAGTAGTATTGGAGCTAACTATGGCTACACCTTC.

The chain recombines TRBV19 with TRBJ1-1; no definite D call. The CDR3 extends over 13 amino acids. Trimming cost V 2 bases and J 0 bases, with 4 bases left between them. Germline CDR1 LNHDA, CDR2 SQIVND (reference sequence). The CDR3 spells CASSISLNTEAFF. CDR3 in DNA: TGTGCCAGTAGTATAAGTTTGAACACTGAAGCTTTCTTT.

The chain recombines TRBV7-9 with TRBJ1-3; no definite D call. The germline V gene has CDR1 SEHNR and CDR2 FQNEAQ (reference sequence). The CDR3 loop spans 14 amino acids. V dropped 1 base and J dropped 1 base, with 5 bases sitting between them. The CDR3 sequence: CASSLDQSGNTIYF. The CDR3 DNA reads TGTGCCAGCAGCTTAGACCAATCTGGAAACACCATATATTTT.

The J gene is TRBJ2-2, the V gene TRBV7-6; the match to TRBD1 covers 8 bases. The CDR3 runs to 16 residues. The V gene end was trimmed by 1 base and the J gene end by 4 bases; junction bases not matched to a gene: 5. Germline V gene lookup returns CDR1 SGHVS and CDR2 FNYEAQ. The CDR3 DNA reads TGTGCCAGCAGCTTAGACGGACAGGGATCCACCGGGGAGCTGTTTTTT. Encoded protein: CASSLDGQGSTGELFF. Based on the CDR3 plus reference TRBV7-6 and TRBJ2-2, the full variable domain is GAGVSQSPRYKVTKRGQDVALRCDPISGHVSLYWYRQALGQGPEFLTYFNYEAQQDKSGLPNDRFSAERPEGSISTLTIQRTEQRDSAMYRCASSLDGQGSTGELFFGEGSRLTVL.

As regards this clonotype: Germline is not matched at one junction end, which may reflect a read error. The V and J genes are TRBV5-3 and TRBJ1-1; D not resolved. Being an ORF, TRBV5-3 has a function that is uncertain. The CDR3 runs 14 residues. In DNA form, the CDR3 reads TGTGCCAGCAGCTTTAATGTTTTGAACACTGAAGCTTTCTTT. Translated, it gives CASSFNVLNTEAFF.

This clonotype was recorded a few times. The chain is built from TRBV24-1 and TRBJ1-2, with a weak D call TRBD1 (6 bases). The CDR3 is made up of 12 amino acids. V gave up 5 bases and J gave up 7 bases, with 10 bases separating them. The germline CDR1 and CDR2 sequences are KGHDR and SFDVKD. The CDR3 is CATSGTGFGYTF. As DNA, the CDR3 is TGTGCCACCAGTGGAACAGGGTTTGGCTACACCTTC.

V usage is TRBV18 and J usage is TRBJ1-2, with unresolved D. Per germline, CDR1 KGHSH and CDR2 LQKENI. This CDR3 contains 14 residues. V lost 0 bases and J 2 bases, leaving 7 bases between the germline ends. This CDR3 is CASSPPGSNYGYTF. The DNA for the CDR3 is TGTGCCAGCTCACCACCCGGATCCAACTATGGCTACACCTTC.

This chain links TRBV28 with TRBJ2-7; tentatively, D is TRBD1 (6 bases). V gave up 5 bases and J gave up 2 bases, with 13 bases separating them. CDR1 MDHEN and CDR2 SYDVKM come from the germline V gene. The CDR3 contains 14 residues. The CDR3 is CASSRRQAPYEQYF. CDR3 coding DNA: TGTGCCAGCAGTCGCCGACAGGCTCCCTACGAGCAGTACTTC. Complete variable domain (other parts from reference TRBV28 and TRBJ2-7): DVKVTQSSRYLVKRTGEKVFLECVQDMDHENMFWYRQDPGLGLRLIYFSYDVKMKEKGDIPEGYSVSREKKERFSLILESASTNQTSMYLCASSRRQAPYEQYFGPGTRLTVT.

This clonotype was picked up a small number of times. This chain joins TRBV20-1 and TRBJ2-5; 8 nucleotides agree with TRBD1. The CDR3 spans 14 residues. J lost 10 bases, V lost 0 bases, and 10 bases had no gene match. Germline-derived CDR1 and CDR2 are DFQATT and SNEGSKA (reference sequence). The CDR3 nucleotides are TGCAGTGCTAGAGATTGGCAGGGGGCTAGGGTCCAGTACTTC. This gives the protein CSARDWQGARVQYF.

This clonotype has a single count. The V call is TRBV11-2, the J call TRBJ2-1, with 12 bases fitting TRBD2. The CDR3 is 15 amino acids. Germline CDR1 is SGHAT and CDR2 is FQNNGV. The trim removed 1 base at V and 7 bases at J, leaving 2 bases unmatched. The CDR3 coding sequence is TGTGCCAGCAGCTTAGCTAGCGGGGGGGGTAATGAGCAGTTCTTC. Translated: CASSLASGGGNEQFF.

This clonotype was seen just once. This chain uses TRBV20-1 with TRBJ2-1; either TRBD1 or TRBD2 may supply D (6 bases each). V was cut by 3 bases and J by 6 bases, with 15 bases left in between. CDR1 is DFQATT and CDR2 is SNEGSKA in the germline V gene (reference sequence). CDR3 size: 14 residues. The CDR3 here is CSASEGGEGNEQFF. CDR3 nucleotide sequence: TGCAGTGCTAGTGAGGGGGGCGAGGGCAATGAGCAGTTCTTC.

The CDR3 is CSARLQGTAYGYTF. CDR3 sequence (DNA): TGCAGTGCTCGGCTACAGGGAACCGCCTATGGCTACACCTTC. The chain links TRBV20-1 to TRBJ1-2; perhaps TRBD1 as D (6 bases). Trimming shortened V by 5 bases and J by 4 bases, and 17 bases separated the two germline ends. The CDR3 consists of 14 residues. CDR1 DFQATT and CDR2 SNEGSKA come from the germline V gene (reference sequence).

The gene calls are TRBV24-1 and TRBJ2-2; a possible D gene is TRBD2 (5 bases). The V and J ends lost 5 bases and 6 bases respectively, with 9 bases between them. Germline CDR1 is KGHDR and CDR2 is SFDVKD. CDR3 length equals 13 residues. The CDR3 is CATSATSSGELFF. In DNA, the CDR3 is TGTGCCACCAGTGCTACTAGTTCCGGGGAGCTGTTTTTT.

The chain combines TRBV20-1 with TRBJ1-2, with 8 bases matching TRBD1. The V segment lost 4 bases and the J segment 6 bases; nucleotides outside the gene matches: 1. The CDR3 sequence is 11 residues long. Germline V gene data show CDR1 as DFQATT and CDR2 as SNEGSKA (reference sequence). The DNA for the CDR3 is TGCAGTGCTACGACAGGGGATGGCTACACCTTC. As protein: CSATTGDGYTF.

The J gene is TRBJ1-6, the V gene TRBV7-3; TRBD1 might be the D (5 bases). Germline V gene sequence: CDR1 SGHTA, CDR2 FQGTGA. The CDR3 contains 15 residues. Trimming took 2 bases from V and 6 from J, leaving 11 bases between them. CDR3 nucleotide sequence: TGTGCCAGCAGCTTATGGGGGGGGGTTAATTCACCCCTCCACTTT. As protein: CASSLWGGVNSPLHF.

This chain joins TRBV7-2 and TRBJ2-4, with D perhaps assigned TRBD1 or TRBD2 (5 bases each). V was clipped by 0 bases and J by 11 bases, with 14 bases between them. The V gene's germline CDR1 is SGHTA and CDR2 FQGNSA. The CDR3 spans 14 residues. The CDR3 loop reads CASSLAGVQGFQYF. The CDR3 nucleotides read TGTGCCAGCAGCTTAGCGGGGGTCCAAGGGTTTCAGTACTTC.